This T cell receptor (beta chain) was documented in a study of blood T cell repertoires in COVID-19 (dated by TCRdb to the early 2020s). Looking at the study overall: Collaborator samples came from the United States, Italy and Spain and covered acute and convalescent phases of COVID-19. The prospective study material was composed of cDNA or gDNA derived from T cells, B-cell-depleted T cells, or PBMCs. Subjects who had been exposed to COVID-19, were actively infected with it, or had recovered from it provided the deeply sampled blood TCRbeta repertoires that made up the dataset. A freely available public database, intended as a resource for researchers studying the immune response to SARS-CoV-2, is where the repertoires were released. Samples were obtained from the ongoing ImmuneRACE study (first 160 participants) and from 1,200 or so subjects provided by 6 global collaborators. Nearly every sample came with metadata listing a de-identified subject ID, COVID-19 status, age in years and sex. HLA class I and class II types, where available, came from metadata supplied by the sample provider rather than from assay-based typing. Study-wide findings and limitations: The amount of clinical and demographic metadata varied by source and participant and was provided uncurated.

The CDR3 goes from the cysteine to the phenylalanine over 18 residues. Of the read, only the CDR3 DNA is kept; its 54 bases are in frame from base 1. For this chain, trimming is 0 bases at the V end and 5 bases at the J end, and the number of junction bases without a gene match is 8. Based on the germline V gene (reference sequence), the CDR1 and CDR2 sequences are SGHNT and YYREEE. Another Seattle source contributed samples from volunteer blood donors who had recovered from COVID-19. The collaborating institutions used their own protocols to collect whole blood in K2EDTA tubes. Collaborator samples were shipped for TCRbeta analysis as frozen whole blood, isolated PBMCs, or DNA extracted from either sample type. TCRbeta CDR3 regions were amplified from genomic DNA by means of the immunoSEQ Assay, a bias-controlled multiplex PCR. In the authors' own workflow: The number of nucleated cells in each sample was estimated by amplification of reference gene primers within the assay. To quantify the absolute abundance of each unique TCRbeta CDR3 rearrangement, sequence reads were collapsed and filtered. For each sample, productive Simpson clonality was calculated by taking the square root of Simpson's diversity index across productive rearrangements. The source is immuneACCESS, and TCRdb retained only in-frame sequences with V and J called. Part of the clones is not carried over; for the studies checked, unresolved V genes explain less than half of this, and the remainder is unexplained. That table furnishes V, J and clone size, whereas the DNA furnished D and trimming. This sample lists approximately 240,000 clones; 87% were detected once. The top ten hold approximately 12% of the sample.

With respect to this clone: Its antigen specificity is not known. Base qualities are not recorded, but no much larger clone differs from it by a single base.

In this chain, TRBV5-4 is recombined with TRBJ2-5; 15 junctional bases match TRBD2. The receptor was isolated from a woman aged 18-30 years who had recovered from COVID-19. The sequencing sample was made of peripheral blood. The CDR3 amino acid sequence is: CASSLAKGLAGGSETQYF. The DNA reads TGTGCCAGCAGCTTGGCCAAGGGACTAGCGGGAGGATCGGAGACCCAGTACTTC.